Listed below are T cell receptor beta chains from one sample, sequenced in a study of PD-1 blockade in classical Hodgkin lymphoma. Generated by immunoSEQ multiplex PCR, the TCRdb table keeps only in-frame clones and is missing some. The sample lists around 60,000 clones; 70% to 90% were seen once. The specimen comprised peripheral blood mononuclear cells (PBMCs), sampled before the fourth cycle of nivolumab. These receptor sequences come from a human donor with classical Hodgkin lymphoma. Both conserved end residues are part of each CDR3. The D gene is left open where the match is weak. Size values are once, few and many counts, or a class for expanded clones, and some rows have none.

clone size: NA; V gene: TRBV19; J gene: TRBJ1-1; D gene: NA; CDR3 protein: CATLWGLNEAFF; CDR3 DNA: TGTGCCACGCTATGGGGATTAAATGAAGCTTTCTTT
clone size: NA; V gene: TRBV11-3; J gene: TRBJ1-3; D gene: NA; CDR3 protein: CASNSGNTIYF; CDR3 DNA: TGTGCCAGCAACTCTGGAAACACCATATATTTT
clone size: NA; V gene: TRBV5-1; J gene: TRBJ2-2; D gene: NA; CDR3 protein: CASSLGFSGELFF; CDR3 DNA: TGCGCCAGCAGCTTGGGGTTTTCAGGGGAGCTGTTTTTT
clone size: NA; V gene: TRBV5-1; J gene: TRBJ2-2; D gene: NA; CDR3 protein: CASSLVVDTGELFF; CDR3 DNA: TGCGCCAGCAGCTTGGTGGTAGACACCGGGGAGCTGTTTTTT
clone size: NA; V gene: TRBV7-6; J gene: TRBJ2-7; D gene: NA; CDR3 protein: CASSLATAGSSYEQYF; CDR3 DNA: TGTGCCAGCAGCTTAGCAACGGCAGGGAGCTCCTACGAGCAGTACTTC
clone size: NA; V gene: TRBV6-5; J gene: TRBJ2-1; D gene: NA; CDR3 protein: CASSSARGRRNEQFF; CDR3 DNA: TGTGCCAGCAGCTCAGCTCGGGGCAGGAGGAATGAGCAGTTCTTC
clone size: NA; V gene: TRBV5-1; J gene: TRBJ1-2; D gene: NA; CDR3 protein: CASSLGLGSYGYTF; CDR3 DNA: TGCGCCAGCAGCTTGGGCCTCGGGTCGTATGGCTACACCTTC
clone size: once; V gene: TRBV30; J gene: TRBJ2-3; D gene: NA; CDR3 protein: CAWRPWRGRTDTQYF; CDR3 DNA: TGTGCCTGGAGGCCCTGGCGGGGTCGGACAGATACGCAGTATTTT
clone size: NA; V gene: TRBV7-9; J gene: TRBJ2-5; D gene: TRBD2; CDR3 protein: CASSATRGGAETQYF; CDR3 DNA: TGTGCCAGCAGCGCCACCCGCGGGGGGGCGGAGACCCAGTACTTC
clone size: NA; V gene: TRBV5-1; J gene: TRBJ2-7; D gene: NA; CDR3 protein: CASSLQTVTYEQYF; CDR3 DNA: TGCGCCAGCAGCCTTCAGACAGTAACCTACGAGCAGTACTTC
clone size: once; V gene: TRBV19; J gene: TRBJ2-5; D gene: NA; CDR3 protein: CASSIDDPRVSRRETQYF; CDR3 DNA: TGTGCCAGTAGTATAGACGACCCGAGAGTTTCGCGTCGGGAGACCCAGTACTTC
clone size: NA; V gene: TRBV19; J gene: TRBJ1-2; D gene: TRBD1; CDR3 protein: CASRNPGQLNYGYTF; CDR3 DNA: TGTGCCAGCCGAAATCCGGGACAGCTTAACTATGGCTACACCTTC
clone size: NA; V gene: TRBV18; J gene: TRBJ1-5; D gene: TRBD1; CDR3 protein: CASSPGQNQPQHF; CDR3 DNA: TGTGCCAGCTCACCGGGACAGAATCAGCCCCAGCATTTT
clone size: once; V gene: TRBV19; J gene: TRBJ1-5; D gene: NA; CDR3 protein: CATWERGVGGSNQPQHF; CDR3 DNA: TGTGCCACCTGGGAGAGGGGTGTTGGCGGGAGCAATCAGCCCCAGCATTTT
clone size: NA; V gene: TRBV19; J gene: TRBJ2-3; D gene: NA; CDR3 protein: CASSIDIHMNTQYF; CDR3 DNA: TGTGCCAGTAGTATAGACATACACATGAATACGCAGTATTTT
clone size: NA; V gene: TRBV12-5; J gene: TRBJ2-7; D gene: TRBD1; CDR3 protein: CASGPQGRWEQYF; CDR3 DNA: TGTGCTAGTGGACCACAGGGGCGGTGGGAGCAGTACTTC
clone size: NA; V gene: TRBV14; J gene: TRBJ1-4; D gene: NA; CDR3 protein: CASSQEAGGTNEKLFF; CDR3 DNA: TGTGCCAGCAGCCAAGAAGCCGGGGGTACTAATGAAAAACTGTTTTTT
clone size: NA; V gene: TRBV19; J gene: TRBJ1-3; D gene: NA; CDR3 protein: CASSLVRSGNTIYF; CDR3 DNA: TGTGCCAGTAGTCTTGTCCGCTCTGGAAACACCATATATTTT
clone size: NA; V gene: TRBV5-1; J gene: TRBJ2-2; D gene: NA; CDR3 protein: CASSYGGLSNTGELFF; CDR3 DNA: TGCGCCAGCAGCTATGGGGGGTTATCGAACACCGGGGAGCTGTTTTTT
clone size: NA; V gene: TRBV10-3; J gene: TRBJ2-3; D gene: TRBD2; CDR3 protein: CAIRQTSVIDTQYF; CDR3 DNA: TGTGCCATCAGGCAGACTAGCGTGATAGATACGCAGTATTTT
clone size: NA; V gene: TRBV6-6; J gene: TRBJ1-4; D gene: NA; CDR3 protein: CASSSSGSQNEKLFF; CDR3 DNA: NA
clone size: NA; V gene: TRBV18; J gene: TRBJ2-7; D gene: TRBD1; CDR3 protein: CASSRSKQGEQYF; CDR3 DNA: TGTGCCAGCTCCCGATCGAAACAGGGGGAGCAGTACTTC
clone size: few; V gene: TRBV6-6; J gene: TRBJ1-1; D gene: NA; CDR3 protein: CASKLGTMNTEAFF; CDR3 DNA: TGTGCCAGCAAACTCGGAACAATGAACACTGAAGCTTTCTTT
clone size: NA; V gene: TRBV7-2; J gene: TRBJ1-4; D gene: NA; CDR3 protein: CASSPPIRRELFF; CDR3 DNA: TGTGCCAGCAGCCCACCCATCAGGAGGGAACTGTTTTTT
clone size: NA; V gene: TRBV4-1; J gene: TRBJ2-3; D gene: NA; CDR3 protein: CASCFSEGVNTDTQYF; CDR3 DNA: TGCGCCAGCTGTTTCAGCGAGGGGGTGAACACAGATACGCAGTATTTT
clone size: NA; V gene: TRBV11-2; J gene: TRBJ1-4; D gene: TRBD1; CDR3 protein: CASSQILTGFEKLFF; CDR3 DNA: TGTGCCAGCAGCCAGATTCTGACAGGGTTTGAAAAACTGTTTTTT
clone size: NA; V gene: TRBV5-4; J gene: TRBJ1-1; D gene: NA; CDR3 protein: CASSSLHLRGTEAFF; CDR3 DNA: TGTGCCAGCAGCTCGCTGCACCTTCGGGGCACTGAAGCTTTCTTT